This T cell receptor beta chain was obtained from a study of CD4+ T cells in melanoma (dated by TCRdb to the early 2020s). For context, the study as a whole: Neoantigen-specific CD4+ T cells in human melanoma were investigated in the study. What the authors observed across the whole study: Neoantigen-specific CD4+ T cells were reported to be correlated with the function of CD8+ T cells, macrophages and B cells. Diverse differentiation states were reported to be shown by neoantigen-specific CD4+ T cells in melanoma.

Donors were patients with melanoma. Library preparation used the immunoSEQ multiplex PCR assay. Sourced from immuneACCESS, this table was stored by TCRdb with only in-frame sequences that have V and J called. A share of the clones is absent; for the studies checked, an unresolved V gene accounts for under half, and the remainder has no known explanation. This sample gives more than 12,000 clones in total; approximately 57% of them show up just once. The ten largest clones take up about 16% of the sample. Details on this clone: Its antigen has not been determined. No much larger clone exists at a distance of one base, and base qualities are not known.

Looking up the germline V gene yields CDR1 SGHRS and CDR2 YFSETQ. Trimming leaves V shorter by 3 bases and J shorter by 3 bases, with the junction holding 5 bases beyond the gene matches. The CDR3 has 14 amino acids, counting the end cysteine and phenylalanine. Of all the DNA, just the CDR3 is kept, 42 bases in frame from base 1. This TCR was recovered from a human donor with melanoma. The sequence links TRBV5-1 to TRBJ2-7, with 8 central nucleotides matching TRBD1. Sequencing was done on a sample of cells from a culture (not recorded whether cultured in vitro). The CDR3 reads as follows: CASSSGQAVYEQYF. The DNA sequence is TGCGCCAGCAGCTCGGGACAGGCCGTCTACGAGCAGTACTTC. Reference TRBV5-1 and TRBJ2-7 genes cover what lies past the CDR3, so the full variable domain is KAGVTQTPRYLIKTRGQQVTLSCSPISGHRSVSWYQQTPGQGLQFLFEYFSETQRNKGNFPGRFSGRQFSNSRSEMNVSTLELGDSALYLCASSSGQAVYEQYFGPGTRLTVT.